This T cell receptor beta chain was sequenced during a study of T-cell reconstitution after alpha-beta-depleted transplantation in children. Study-level results: Diversity of TCRbeta at day 60 was high in some patients, arising from surviving recipient T cells and thymic progenitors. From newly produced T cells came most of the T-cell counts and diversity one year after transplant. Several hundred graft clones that had expanded were reportedly the source of alpha-beta T cells about two months after transplant.

The CDR3 consists of 12 residues. Per the germline V gene, CDR1 is SEHNR and CDR2 is FQNEAQ (reference sequence). Preparation of the TCRbeta library involved a method that used unique molecular identifiers. TCRdb passed the PCR reads through MiXCR, listing each CDR3 protein once. This table has thousands of distinct CDR3 sequences, roughly an eighth appearing once. This clonotype was detected only once. What it recognizes is unknown. At one of its ends the junction is not consistent with the germline gene, which may arise from a read error. Sequencing used PBMCs, mostly from graft donor cells, obtained 60 days after TCRalphabeta/CD19-depleted stem cell transplant. The chain has TRBV7-9 and TRBJ2-7, with D perhaps TRBD1 or TRBD2 (5 bases each). The sequence came from a patient between 2 and 9 years old who had a stem cell transplant for inherited bone marrow failure, so the T cells may come from the graft donor. CDR3 bases: TGTGCCAGCAGGGGGACCGACTACGAGGAGTACTTC. Its translation: CASRGTDYEEYF.